This T cell receptor (beta chain) stems from a study of blood T cell repertoires in COVID-19. About the study: T cells, B-cell-depleted T cells, or PBMCs provided the cDNA or gDNA that served as material.

The CDR3 length is 14 residues. Losses at the gene ends were 5 bases for V and 3 bases for J; bases not matched to a gene: 4. Germline V CDR1 and CDR2: SGHVS, FQNEAQ. TCRdb's table, derived via immunoSEQ multiplex PCR, lists solely in-frame clones and lacks some. The sample lists under 200,000 clones; 60% to 85% were seen once. The V gene is TRBV7-8, the J gene TRBJ1-3; TRBD1 aligns across 7 bases. The sample consisted of peripheral blood. The sequence was collected from a man aged 70-80 years with acute or convalescent COVID-19. CDR3 sequence: CASSPRQGGNTIYF. The CDR3 DNA follows: TGTGCCAGCAGCCCGAGACAGGGTGGAAACACCATATATTTT. The variable domain in full, completed from reference TRBV7-8 and TRBJ1-3, reads GAGVSQSPRYKVAKRGQDVALRCDPISGHVSLFWYQQALGQGPEFLTYFQNEAQLDKSGLPSDRFFAERPEGSVSTLKIQRTQQEDSAVYLCASSPRQGGNTIYFGEGSWLTVV.